Listed below are T cell receptor beta chains from one sample, sequenced in a study of blood T cell repertoires in COVID-19. Clones were sequenced by immunoSEQ multiplex PCR, and TCRdb holds only the in-frame ones, with some missing. The table records under 30,000 clones, around 90% of them present only once. What was sequenced was peripheral blood. The receptors originated from a human donor in a cohort sampled during active COVID-19. The CDR3 runs from the conserved cysteine through the conserved F or W. Fields, in order: CDR3 length, clone size, V gene, D gene, J gene, CDR3 DNA, CDR3 protein. A D gene is named only where the DNA matches it firmly. Clone size is stated in some rows and not others, as once, few, many or a class when expanded.

15	NA	TRBV19	NA	TRBJ1-5	TGTGCCAGTACCGAGGCTGGGTTTAGCAATCAGCCCCAGCATTTT	CASTEAGFSNQPQHF
14	once	TRBV6-5	NA	TRBJ2-5	TGTGCCACCAGCCGTCAGGGGCACCAAGAGACCCAGTACTTC	CATSRQGHQETQYF
16	once	TRBV5-5	NA	TRBJ1-5	TGTGCCAGCAGCTTGGCCATGGGGGGGAACAATCAGCCCCAGCATTTT	CASSLAMGGNNQPQHF
14	once	TRBV7-3	TRBD1	TRBJ1-6	TGTGCCAGCAGCCCGGGACAGGGGACTTCACCCCTCCACTTT	CASSPGQGTSPLHF
15	NA	TRBV2	TRBD2	TRBJ2-3	TGTGCCAGCAGTGATTCTAGCGGGACCACAGATACGCAGTATTTT	CASSDSSGTTDTQYF
14	NA	TRBV18	NA	TRBJ1-2	TGTGCCAGCTCACCACCGAAGCAGGGAAGCGGCTACACCTTC	CASSPPKQGSGYTF
14	NA	TRBV7-8	NA	TRBJ2-3	TGTGCCAGCAGCTTAGACCGGAGTCCAGATACGCAGTATTTT	CASSLDRSPDTQYF
15	NA	TRBV14	NA	TRBJ2-7	TGTGCCAGCAGCCAAGTATCGGGGGGCTACTACGAGCAGTACTTC	CASSQVSGGYYEQYF
15	once	TRBV5-6	TRBD1	TRBJ1-5	TGTGCCAGCAGCCGGGGACAGGCTAGCAATCAGCCCCAGCATTTT	CASSRGQASNQPQHF
13	NA	TRBV2	TRBD2	TRBJ2-5	TGTGCCAGCAAGGGACTAGCGGGAGAGACCCAGTACTTC	CASKGLAGETQYF
14	NA	TRBV6-6	NA	TRBJ2-2	TGTGCCAGCAGTTACGGGAGGAACACCGGGGAGCTGTTTTTT	CASSYGRNTGELFF
15	once	TRBV30	TRBD1	TRBJ2-1	TGTGCCTGGAGGGGGAAGGGGACAGGGTACAATGAGCAGTTCTTC	CAWRGKGTGYNEQFF
13	few	TRBV21-1	NA	TRBJ2-7	TGTGCCAACCGTAGCGGGTGTACCAGGGAGCAGTACTTC	CANRSGCTREQYF
15	NA	TRBV19	TRBD1	TRBJ2-1	TGTGCCAGTAGTCTCCGGGACAGGGTGGACAATGAGCAGTTCTTC	CASSLRDRVDNEQFF
14	NA	TRBV6-2/TRBV6-3	NA	TRBJ1-4	TGTGCCAGCAGTACCACAGGCCCTTCCACTAAACTGTTTTTT	CASSTTGPSTKLFF
15	NA	TRBV5-5	NA	TRBJ2-3	TGTGCCAGCAGCTGGGCTGGGGGGACCCCAGATACGCAGTATTTT	CASSWAGGTPDTQYF
15	NA	TRBV6-5	TRBD2	TRBJ2-1	TGTGCCAGCTCCTTCGCGGGGGGCGGGGGCAATGAGCAGTTCTTC	CASSFAGGGGNEQFF
17	NA	TRBV28	TRBD1	TRBJ2-2	TGTGCCAGCAGTACCGGGACAGGGGGCGCTAACACCGGGGAGCTGTTTTTT	CASSTGTGGANTGELFF
16	NA	TRBV4-1	TRBD2	TRBJ2-5	TGCGCCAGCAGCCAAGGTACTAGCGGTTACCAAGAGACCCAGTACTTC	CASSQGTSGYQETQYF
20	few	TRBV5-1	NA	TRBJ1-1	TGCGCCAGCAGCCCCCCCCCAGGGGATACAGGTTTCATGTTGAACACTGAAGCTTTCTTT	CASSPPPGDTGFMLNTEAFF
14	NA	TRBV5-6	NA	TRBJ2-1	TGTGCCAGCAGCTTGGGACTAGAAAACAATGAGCAGTTCTTC	CASSLGLENNEQFF
19	NA	TRBV18	NA	TRBJ2-1	TGTGCCAGCTCACCATCTAAGTCCCGGGACTCAAGAACCTACAATGAGCAGTTCTTC	CASSPSKSRDSRTYNEQFF
15	once	TRBV5-1	TRBD2	TRBJ2-5	TGCGCCAGCAGCAGGCTAGCGGGGGGTCAAGAGACCCAGTACTTC	CASSRLAGGQETQYF
12	NA	TRBV13	TRBD1	TRBJ1-5	TGTGCCAGCAGTTACAGGGGCCAGCCCCAGCATTTT	CASSYRGQPQHF
14	few	TRBV5-8	NA	TRBJ2-2	TGTGCCAGCAGCCCCAGGGTGGGCACCGGGGAGCTGTTTTTT	CASSPRVGTGELFF
14	NA	TRBV5-1	TRBD1	TRBJ1-5	TGCGCCAGCAGCCAGACAGGGGAAGGGCAGCCCCAGCATTTT	CASSQTGEGQPQHF
17	NA	TRBV5-1	TRBD1	TRBJ1-4	TGCGCCAGCACCTCGGGACAGCGGAAATCGGGGAATGAAAAACTGTTTTTT	CASTSGQRKSGNEKLFF
12	NA	TRBV3-1/TRBV3-2	NA	TRBJ1-1	TGTGCCAGCAGCTCGCGAGATAATGAAGCTTTCTTT	CASSSRDNEAFF
12	NA	TRBV2	TRBD2	TRBJ2-4	TGTGCCAGCGGGGGGGACGGAAACATTCAGTACTTC	CASGGDGNIQYF
13	NA	TRBV28	NA	TRBJ2-7	TGTGCCAGCAGTTTAGCCCCAGCGGTCCAGCAGTACTTC	CASSLAPAVQQYF
14	NA	TRBV5-1	NA	TRBJ1-1	TGCGCCAGCAGCTTGCTTTCGGTGAACACTGAAGCTTTCTTT	CASSLLSVNTEAFF
15	NA	TRBV2	TRBD1	TRBJ1-1	TGTGCCAGCAGTGGACAGGGCTTGAGGAACACTGAAGCTTTCTTT	CASSGQGLRNTEAFF
14	once	TRBV6-4	TRBD2	TRBJ2-1	TGTGCCAGCAGTGACTCAGCGGGATACAATGAGCAGTTCTTC	CASSDSAGYNEQFF
17	NA	TRBV7-8	NA	TRBJ2-4	TGTGCCAGCAGCTCGCGGGCCACTACCCTAGCCAAAAACATTCAGTACTTC	CASSSRATTLAKNIQYF
15	NA	TRBV3-1/TRBV3-2	TRBD1	TRBJ1-1	TGTGCCAGCAGCCACCGACAGGGGACCCACACTGAAGCTTTCTTT	CASSHRQGTHTEAFF
15	NA	TRBV20-1	TRBD2	TRBJ2-5	TGCAGTGCTAGTGATTGGACTAGCGGGAGGGAGACCCAGTACTTC	CSASDWTSGRETQYF
12	NA	TRBV19	NA	TRBJ2-7	TGTGCCAGTAGTACCCTCGGCTACGAGCAGTACTTC	CASSTLGYEQYF
14	once	TRBV7-8	NA	TRBJ1-2	TGTGCCAGCAGCCGCCTAACGGCTAACTATGGCTACACCTTC	CASSRLTANYGYTF
16	NA	TRBV19	TRBD2	TRBJ2-3	TGTGCCAGTAGTCCGCGTGGTAGCGGGGGGGCGGATACGCAGTATTTT	CASSPRGSGGADTQYF
17	NA	TRBV30	TRBD1	TRBJ1-1	TGTGCCTGGTTCAGGGCCGGGACAGGGGGCGTTGGGACTGAAGCTTTCTTT	CAWFRAGTGGVGTEAFF
16	NA	TRBV5-1	NA	TRBJ2-5	TGCGCCAGCAGCTTCACAGGCGGGGGCGCGTCGGAGACCCAGTACTTC	CASSFTGGGASETQYF
15	few	TRBV6-5	NA	TRBJ2-3	TGTGCCAGCAGCAGCGACGGCGCTAGCACAGATACGCAGTATTTT	CASSSDGASTDTQYF
15	NA	TRBV6-1	NA	TRBJ1-6	TGTGCCAGCAGTGATCAACAGGGAATGGACTCACCCCTCCACTTT	CASSDQQGMDSPLHF
15	NA	TRBV7-2	NA	TRBJ1-1	TGTGCCAGCAGCTTAGGGCTCGTGACTAACACTGAAGCTTTCTTT	CASSLGLVTNTEAFF
14	NA	TRBV2	NA	TRBJ2-5	TGTGCCAGCAGAGTGTTAGCGTACCAAGAGACCCAGTACTTC	CASRVLAYQETQYF
13	NA	TRBV7-9	NA	TRBJ2-2	TGTGCCAGCAGCGCCAGGGTCACCGGGGAGCTGTTTTTT	CASSARVTGELFF
16	NA	TRBV5-4	NA	TRBJ2-1	TGTGCCAGCAGCTTGGGGTTTGACACCTCCTACAATGAGCAGTTCTTC	CASSLGFDTSYNEQFF
14	few	TRBV11-2	TRBD2	TRBJ2-2	TGTGCCAGCCGCCCGGGGGGAAACACCGGGGAGCTGTTTTTT	CASRPGGNTGELFF
16	NA	TRBV19	TRBD2	TRBJ2-3	TGTGCCAGTAGTATTTGGGCTAGCGGGGGGGCGGATACGCAGTATTTT	CASSIWASGGADTQYF
13	NA	TRBV30	TRBD1	TRBJ2-1	TGTGCCTGGAGGGGACAGGGGATCGGTGAGCAGTTCTTC	CAWRGQGIGEQFF
17	NA	TRBV4-1	TRBD2	TRBJ2-5	TGCGCCAGCAGCCAGGTAACCGGGACTAGCGTCCAAGAGACCCAGTACTTC	CASSQVTGTSVQETQYF
14	NA	TRBV5-1	TRBD2	TRBJ2-7	TGCGCCAGCAGCCCCGGGACTAGCGGCTACGAGCAGTACTTC	CASSPGTSGYEQYF
16	NA	TRBV2	NA	TRBJ1-6	TGTGCCAGCAGCCTCCTTGGGGGGGCGGTGTCCTCACCCCTCCACTTT	CASSLLGGAVSSPLHF
16	NA	TRBV5-5	TRBD2	TRBJ2-1	TGTGCCAGCAGTATAGTAGCGGGCGCATGGGCCAATGAGCAGTTCTTC	CASSIVAGAWANEQFF
16	NA	TRBV19	NA	TRBJ1-1	TGTGCCAGTAGGGGAGGCACGACAGGAGGCGAGGGGGGGGCTTTCTTT	CASRGGTTGGEGGAFF
14	NA	TRBV19	TRBD2	TRBJ2-1	TGTGCCAGTAGTGCGGGACTAGACTACAATGAGCAGTTCTTC	CASSAGLDYNEQFF
15	NA	TRBV5-6	TRBD2	TRBJ2-1	TGTGCCAGCAGCTTGGGAGCGGGGGGTTACAATGAGCAGTTCTTC	CASSLGAGGYNEQFF
17	NA	TRBV6-2/TRBV6-3	TRBD1	TRBJ1-1	TGTGCCAGCAGTAACACCCCGATGGGACAGGGTGGGACCAGAGCTTTCTTT	CASSNTPMGQGGTRAFF
17	NA	TRBV25-1	NA	TRBJ1-3	TGTGCCAGCAGTGAATTTGTCAGGGATTGGTCTGGAAACACCATATATTTT	CASSEFVRDWSGNTIYF